This T cell receptor (beta chain) stems from a study of cytomegalovirus exposure and HLA in healthy donors (dated by TCRdb to 2017 to 2019). With respect to the entire study: An earlier analysis of more than 550 of the donors reported 250 to 300 Gb of sequence data and 117 million unique TCR beta sequences obtained from roughly 170 million T cells. HLA typing included class I and class II loci at four-digit resolution. The study combined high-throughput TCR immunosequencing, statistical association of individual TCRs with disease status, and machine learning to predict cytomegalovirus infection status. Donor age, sex, ethnicity and CMV serostatus were compiled alongside the repertoire data. All discovery cohort repertoires had been generated on a single sequencing platform. Using immunosequencing, the study profiled T cell repertoires from around 680 subjects and related those repertoires to cytomegalovirus serostatus. Rather than drawing on any new phenotypic data, the later analysis identified candidate immune exposures from TCR beta sequences and the way those sequences occurred across donors. To study patterns of TCR occurrence, a later analysis re-analyzed previously published TCR beta repertoires from around 700 donors and added high-resolution HLA genotyping. An earlier analysis of roughly 580 of the donors used high-throughput TCR beta sequencing to judge whether each TCR beta V gene segment behaved as functional or pseudogenic. Roughly 5 DR-DQ haplotypes were handled as single units for association and clustering, since linkage in the cohort was strong. Along with the roughly 700-subject first cohort, a separate validation cohort of roughly 110 different subjects was used. The genetic ancestry cluster associated with self-reported Caucasian donors included 81% of the approximately 430 genotyped donors. Around 330 gigabases of sequencing data and around 80 million unique TCR sequences made up an early release that covered some 640 HLA-typed donors. Among 398 genotyped donors of the cohort, an average of around 240,000 unique TCR beta nucleotide sequences were sequenced per donor, 15% to 20% of them non-productive. Typing coverage differed by locus: A, B, C, DRB1 and DQB1 were typed in roughly 620-630 donors, DQA1 in about 500, DPA1 in 600 to 610, and DPB1 in 450 to 480. A later genetic analysis took genome-wide SNP genotypes for about 65% of the 666 donors and used that subset as a discovery cohort. The study was designed to test whether signatures of past pathogen exposure could be identified by cataloging public T cell receptors.

To note about this clone: No antigen is known for it. Per-base quality was not reported, and no clone a single base away is much larger than it.

Library creation used the immunoSEQ multiplex PCR assay. A mixture of 60 forward primers for TCR Vbeta segments and 13 reverse primers for TCR Jbeta segments was used in the multiplex PCR. The CDR3 region of rearranged TCR beta genes was amplified from genomic DNA by a multiplex PCR assay. The Illumina HiSeq System was used to sequence the amplified TCR beta libraries as 87-base-pair reads. Per the source publication's procedure: In a later analysis, approximately 74 million unique TCR beta chains were counted across the approximately 620 repertoires, and roughly 10 million of these chains were shared by at least two donors. A nearest-neighbor algorithm error-corrected the raw reads and collapsed the reads into unique sequences, merging closely related sequences to remove PCR and sequencing errors. To assign V, D and J gene segments, CDR3 sequences were aligned to IMGT reference sequences. For a sequence to be retained, a match of at least six nucleotides to both a V gene segment and a J gene segment was required. Rearrangements were classified as productive when the CDR3 lacked stop codons and remained in frame with V and J, and all other rearrangements were classified as non-productive. CDR3 was defined according to IMGT convention as the region running from the second conserved V-encoded cysteine to the conserved J-encoded phenylalanine. The earlier analysis of some 540 of the donors excluded any sequence lacking an unambiguous match to a single V gene segment. An earlier analysis of a few hundred of the donors called V segments functional above 56.7% productive rearrangements and segregating when the between-donor standard deviation exceeded 5%. To diagnose cytomegalovirus status from the catalog of TCR beta chain sequences, a statistical classification framework was built. A later analysis assigned V and J genes by comparing TCR nucleotide sequences with IMGT/GENE-DB human TR gene sequences. Using the TCRdist pipeline, a later analysis assigned CDR3 sequences along with most-parsimonious VDJ recombination scenarios. In a later analysis, each TCR beta chain was defined by its CDR3 amino acid sequence together with its V-gene family, and reads without a unique V-gene family were excluded. To address suspected cross-contamination and a sequencing artifact, a later analysis removed over 500 highly shared, low-generation-probability nucleotide sequences. For each public chain, a later analysis derived a clonal expansion index from normalized ranks of inferred template counts within each repertoire. In a later analysis, generation probabilities were computed with a VDJ recombination model fitted to out-of-frame rearrangements, and the resulting probabilities were checked against IGoR. A later analysis scored TCR-TCR, TCR-HLA and TCR-CMV co-occurrence with hypergeometric tests, applying a repertoire-size bias correction to TCR pairs. False discovery rates were estimated in a later analysis by permuting HLA or CMV assignments 20 times. In a later analysis, co-occurring TCRs were grouped using DBSCAN, and TCRdist sequence similarity was added for clustering within HLA-allele-positive subsets. Repertoires with fewer than 30,000 or more than 120,000 public chains, plus five repertoires with anomalous nucleotide sharing, were excluded from co-occurrence clustering. The table was pulled from immuneACCESS by TCRdb, which kept in-frame rearrangements only. Such tables lose some clones; where checked, under half of the loss comes from unresolved V genes, and the rest has no known cause. D and trimming were read from the DNA, whereas the V and J calls and clone size are those reported in that table. Counted in this sample were some 200,000 clones; 75% to 85% of them appeared once. Of the sample, 2.5% to 3.5% is held by the ten largest clones.

The cohort comprised some 700 healthy bone marrow donors. Cohort members were all nominally healthy when sampled, although unrecorded immune exposures were likely present. The donor tested CMV seropositive, placing the donor among the roughly 300 seropositive members of the cohort. Every donor gave a peripheral blood sample, and the peripheral blood mononuclear cells from that sample were used for TCR beta sequencing. The Qiagen DNeasy Blood Extraction Kit was used to extract genomic DNA from the blood cell samples. Study-wide conclusions, independent of this receptor: A later analysis found that HLA-associated TCR beta chains were more clonally expanded and had lower generation probabilities than equally common non-associated chains. The cohort was sequenced for TCR beta chains only, and without alpha or paired-chain data the features that could be detected were limited. In a later analysis, several top co-occurrence clusters were reported to appear linked to parvovirus B19, influenza, CMV and Epstein-Barr virus. A later genetic analysis associated a missense DCLRE1C variant with V-gene and J-gene trimming of TCR beta chains, and an independent cohort replicated the association. A cluster of highly shared sequence variants was judged likely to represent a technical artifact of the sequencing pipeline. Correlated functional status among segregating V segments might reflect linkage disequilibrium, but an unknown experimental factor could not be ruled out. In a later analysis, TCR association rates were found to vary across HLA loci, with the most associated TCRs seen for DRB1 alleles and the fewest for HLA-C alleles. A later analysis found that most CMV-associated TCR beta chains appeared HLA-restricted, with HLA associations seemingly driven largely by CMV exposure. HLA typing was unavailable for some donors at each locus, so association tests used only the typed subset. Specific HLA alleles were associated with over 15,000 TCR beta sequences at a false discovery rate of 0.05 in a later analysis. In vitro tests confirmed that a few of the cytomegalovirus-associated TCR beta chains recognize cytomegalovirus antigens. Because counts were too low, under 20 rarely observed V segments, including chromosome 9 orphons, were left out of the earlier analysis of about 500 of the donors. The presence/absence analyses assumed that sequencing depth was roughly uniform across donors, and that assumption may not be true. In an earlier analysis of over 550 of the donors, most TCR beta V segments were observed in productive rearrangements about 87% or about 30% of the time, broadly matching IMGT annotations. The classifier was reported to diagnose cytomegalovirus status with high specificity and sensitivity in both the original and validation cohorts. Across donors, most TCR sequences were observed very rarely, whereas some public TCRs were present in many individuals. Assigning TCR associations to individual alleles was difficult when HLA alleles, especially DR and DQ, strongly co-occurred. The study gave a list of 150 to 200 TCR beta chains associated with cytomegalovirus. CMV serostatus was the only immune exposure information available for the cohort. A further reported finding was that TCR beta sequences accurately predicted the HLA-A and HLA-B alleles for most subjects in the first cohort. In a later genetic analysis, fewer N-insertions in productive TCRs were reported among donors in an Asian-associated ancestry cluster than the 666-donor mean. According to the authors, the approach could potentially be generalized to other disease states and immunological phenotypes.

The receptor was derived from a woman aged 60-70 years in good health and CMV-seropositive. The sample comprised PBMCs.

The CDR3 region reads CASSPDKYRGHGQPQHF. The nucleotide sequence is TGCGCCAGCAGCCCCGACAAATACAGGGGGCACGGTCAGCCCCAGCATTTT. The chain links TRBV4-1 with TRBJ1-5, with TRBD1 matching 9 junction bases. From a lookup of the germline V gene, CDR1 and CDR2 are MGHRA and YSYEKL. The CDR3 has 17 amino acids, counting the end cysteine and phenylalanine. Left in the record is the CDR3 DNA by itself, 51 bases read in frame from the first base. Clipping removes 4 bases from V and 6 bases from J, with 13 as the unmatched junction base count.